The sequence of this T cell receptor (beta chain) was determined in a study of blood T cells in healthy people across ages. Alongside a J-beta primer mix, a sample-barcoded 5' primer served in a second PCR lasting roughly 6 to 11 cycles. A single record per CDR3 protein comes from TCRdb applying MiXCR to the 5' RACE reads. The top ten hold around a third of the sample, which has roughly 700,000 distinct CDR3 sequences, about 52% seen once. Germline CDR1 reads SEHNR; CDR2 reads FQNEAQ (reference sequence). The V and J ends lost 5 bases and 0 bases respectively, with 11 bases between them. The CDR3 runs 15 residues. This clonotype has just a few counts.

Sequencing was performed on blood. This chain joins TRBV7-9 and TRBJ1-5; TRBD1 is a possible D gene (6 bases). The sequence was obtained from a woman aged 60 to 75 in good health. The CDR3 reads CASSEGQYSNQPQHF. CDR3 DNA sequence: TGTGCCAGCAGCGAGGGACAATATAGCAATCAGCCCCAGCATTTT.